Listed here are 4 T cell receptor beta chains from one sample, sequenced in a study of post-analysis software for immune sequencing data. Prepared TCR beta cDNA libraries contained unique molecular identifiers. TCRdb called the PCR reads again in MiXCR, with one record for every CDR3 protein. The data contain hundreds of thousands of distinct CDR3 sequences, around 60% of them singletons. Whole-study findings and limits: TRBV5-6, TRBV5-1 and TRBV20-1 belonged to a set of a handful of TRBV segments that were more frequent in patients than controls.

No antigen is known for these receptors. The sequenced sample was blood. Receptor source: a girl between 2 and 10 years old with multiple sclerosis.

The chain carries TRBV4-3 and TRBJ2-3, with D possibly TRBD2 on 6 matching bases. The germline V gene encodes CDR1 LGHNA and CDR2 YSLEER. The V end lost 0 bases, the J end lost 6 bases, and 10 bases lay between the germline ends. CDR3 size: 14 residues. The CDR3 bases are TGCGCCAGCAGCCAAGAATCGGGGGTTGATACGCAGTATTTT. Protein sequence: CASSQESGVDTQYF.

About this clonotype: Relative to the germline gene, one junction end is altered; a read error may explain this. The chain has TRBV7-2 and TRBJ1-2, with 7 bases fitting TRBD1. CDR1 and CDR2 (germline): SGHTA, FQGNSA. This CDR3 is 16 amino acids long. The chain's CDR3 is CASNLGVTGRGYGYTF. The CDR3 region has the DNA TGTGCCAGCAACTTAGGGGTGACAGGGAGGGGCTATGGCTACACCTTC.

The chain recombines TRBV6-5 with TRBJ1-2, with 8 bases lining up with TRBD1. With V trimmed by 6 bases and J by 8 bases, 5 bases remained unmatched. Per the germline V gene, CDR1 is MNHEY and CDR2 is SVGAGI. There are 12 residues in the CDR3. The CDR3 spells CASRLTGEGYTF. The CDR3 DNA reads TGTGCCAGCAGGCTGACAGGGGAAGGCTACACCTTC.

This clonotype was picked up a small number of times. The V gene is TRBV7-2, the J gene TRBJ2-3; 7 nucleotides line up with TRBD2. Losses at the gene ends were 4 bases for V and 1 base for J; bases not matched to a gene: 5. The CDR3 runs to 15 residues. Germline V CDR1 and CDR2: SGHTA, FQGNSA. In nucleotides, the CDR3 is TGTGCCAGCAGCTCGCAGCGGGACCGCACAGATACGCAGTATTTT. This codes for CASSSQRDRTDTQYF.